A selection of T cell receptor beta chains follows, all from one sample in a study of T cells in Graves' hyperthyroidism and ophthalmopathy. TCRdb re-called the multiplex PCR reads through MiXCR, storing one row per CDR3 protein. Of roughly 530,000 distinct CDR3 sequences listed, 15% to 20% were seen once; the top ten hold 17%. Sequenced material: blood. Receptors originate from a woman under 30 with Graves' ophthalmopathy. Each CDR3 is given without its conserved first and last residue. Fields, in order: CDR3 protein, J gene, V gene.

ASSKTSGGYNEQF | TRBJ2-1 | TRBV6-2/TRBV6-3
AVTRRGGINEQF | TRBJ2-1 | TRBV5-8
ASTEMGAGATNEKLF | TRBJ1-4 | TRBV2
ASRTSGGTPDTQY | TRBJ2-3 | TRBV19
ASLGGGYEQY | TRBJ2-7 | TRBV7-9
ATSRDFGQGADTQY | TRBJ2-3 | TRBV15
ASRWRYPVQGSYGYT | TRBJ1-2 | TRBV6-1
ASSFDYTQY | TRBJ2-3 | TRBV12-3/TRBV12-4
SARDGTSAYEQY | TRBJ2-7 | TRBV20-1
ASLGWGERGAGELF | TRBJ2-2 | TRBV28
ASSEAESGGYTGELF | TRBJ2-2 | TRBV2
ASSREEHYEQY | TRBJ2-7 | TRBV18
ASTGRPSTDTQY | TRBJ2-3 | TRBV7-9
ASSQVGSTSGGAVQY | TRBJ2-5 | TRBV4-1
ASRTMNTEAF | TRBJ1-1 | TRBV6-1
ATSRDRIQGNQPQH | TRBJ1-5 | TRBV15
ASETGLDLNTQY | TRBJ2-3 | TRBV28
ASTVMNTEAF | TRBJ1-1 | TRBV2
ASSAGTSGSLDTQY | TRBJ2-3 | TRBV5-4
ASSLQCGANEQF | TRBJ2-1 | TRBV5-1
ASSSSGQGFYEQY | TRBJ2-7 | TRBV28
ASSRPEIPGELF | TRBJ2-2 | TRBV4-1
AWSVRGGPGVSWELF | TRBJ2-2 | TRBV30
ASSDGDGANVLT | TRBJ2-6 | TRBV6-1
ASSYSRARAF | TRBJ1-1 | TRBV6-5
ASSHGGAGELF | TRBJ2-2 | TRBV12-3/TRBV12-4
ASSLALGRGRAGNTEAF | TRBJ1-1 | TRBV5-5
ASSIASGGLYEQY | TRBJ2-7 | TRBV19
ASSPQGATNTEAF | TRBJ1-1 | TRBV5-1
ASSLDQGKTEAF | TRBJ1-1 | TRBV18
ASSIGVNNYGYT | TRBJ1-2 | TRBV19
ASSEPAVYEQY | TRBJ2-7 | TRBV6-1
ASSLSIYGTQY | TRBJ2-5 | TRBV7-2
ASSATGVEETQY | TRBJ2-5 | TRBV13
ASSPRQGENTGELF | TRBJ2-2 | TRBV18
ASSPMTGAAEAF | TRBJ1-1 | TRBV28
ASSPELGGRSMGTEAF | TRBJ1-1 | TRBV3-1
ASSFRGGDGYT | TRBJ1-2 | TRBV27
ASRQSLDRALYGYT | TRBJ1-2 | TRBV28
SVVSGDRGPYEQY | TRBJ2-7 | TRBV29-1
ASSYTPRTEEASPLH | TRBJ1-6 | TRBV6-6
ASSRTSGGIYNEQF | TRBJ2-1 | TRBV3-1
ASSQDPPRGVNTEAF | TRBJ1-1 | TRBV4-3